This TCR beta chain was sequenced during a study of cytomegalovirus exposure and HLA in healthy donors. Study results and caveats: The authors later found most CMV-associated TCR beta chains appeared HLA-restricted.

Healthy bone marrow donors made up the cohort. The PCR employed 60 Vbeta primers together with 13 Jbeta primers. Data came from immunoSEQ multiplex PCR; TCRdb stores just in-frame clones and leaves some out. The sample yields some 200,000 clones, around 79% seen once. With respect to this clone: Its target is not known.

This CDR3 is built from 13 residues. Germline CDR1 is LNHDA and CDR2 is SQIVND (reference sequence). V shed 5 bases, J shed 6 bases, and the junction held 4 bases outside the gene matches. The genes are TRBV19 and TRBJ1-5, with 7 bases fitting TRBD1. The source is a young man in good health and CMV-seronegative. Sequencing was carried out using PBMCs. The CDR3 sequence is CASSEGAGQPQHF. In nucleotides, the CDR3 is TGTGCCAGTAGTGAGGGGGCAGGTCAGCCCCAGCATTTT.